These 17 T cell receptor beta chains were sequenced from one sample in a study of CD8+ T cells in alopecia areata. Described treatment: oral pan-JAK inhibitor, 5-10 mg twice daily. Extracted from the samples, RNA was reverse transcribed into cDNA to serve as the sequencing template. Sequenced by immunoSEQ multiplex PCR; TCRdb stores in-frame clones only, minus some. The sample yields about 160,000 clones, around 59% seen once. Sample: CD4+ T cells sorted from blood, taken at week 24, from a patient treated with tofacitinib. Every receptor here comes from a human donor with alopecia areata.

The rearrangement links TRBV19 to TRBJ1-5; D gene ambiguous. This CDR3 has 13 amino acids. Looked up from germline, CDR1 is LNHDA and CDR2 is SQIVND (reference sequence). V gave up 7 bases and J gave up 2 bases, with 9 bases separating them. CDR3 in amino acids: CASNVLRNQPQHF. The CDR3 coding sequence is TGTGCCAGTAACGTCCTCCGCAATCAGCCCCAGCATTTT.

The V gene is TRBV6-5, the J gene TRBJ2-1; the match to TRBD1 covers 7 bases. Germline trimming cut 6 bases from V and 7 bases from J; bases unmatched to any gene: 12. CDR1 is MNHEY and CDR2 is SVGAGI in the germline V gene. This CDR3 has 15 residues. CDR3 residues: CASSPRGGLWNEQFF. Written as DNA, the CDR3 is TGTGCCAGCAGCCCTAGAGGGGGCCTATGGAATGAGCAGTTCTTC.

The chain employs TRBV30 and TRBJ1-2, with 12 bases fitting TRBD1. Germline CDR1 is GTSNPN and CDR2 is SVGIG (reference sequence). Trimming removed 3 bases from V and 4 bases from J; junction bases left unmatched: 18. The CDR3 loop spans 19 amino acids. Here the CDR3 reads CAWRYFWTRDRGPGYGYTF. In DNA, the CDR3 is TGTGCCTGGAGATATTTTTGGACCCGGGACAGGGGGCCAGGCTATGGCTACACCTTC.

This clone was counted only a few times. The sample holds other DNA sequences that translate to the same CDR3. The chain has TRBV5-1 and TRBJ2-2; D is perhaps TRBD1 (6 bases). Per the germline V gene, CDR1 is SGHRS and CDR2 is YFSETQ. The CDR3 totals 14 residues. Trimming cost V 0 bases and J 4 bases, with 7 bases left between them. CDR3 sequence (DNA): TGCGCCAGCAGCTTGGAAGGGGGCACCGGGGAGCTGTTTTTT. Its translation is CASSLEGGTGELFF.

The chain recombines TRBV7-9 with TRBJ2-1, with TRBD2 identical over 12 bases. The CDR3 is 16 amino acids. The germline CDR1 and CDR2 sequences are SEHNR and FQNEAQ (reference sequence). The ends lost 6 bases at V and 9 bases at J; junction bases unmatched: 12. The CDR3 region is CASSPFPSGGEGEQFF. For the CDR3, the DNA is TGTGCCAGCAGTCCTTTCCCTAGCGGGGGGGAAGGTGAGCAGTTCTTC.

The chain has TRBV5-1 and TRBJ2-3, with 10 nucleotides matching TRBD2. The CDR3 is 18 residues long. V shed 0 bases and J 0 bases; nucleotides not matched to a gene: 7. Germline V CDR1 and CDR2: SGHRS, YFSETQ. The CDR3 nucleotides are TGCGCCAGCAGCTTGGAGGCTAGCGGGGGATATAGCACAGATACGCAGTATTTT. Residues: CASSLEASGGYSTDTQYF.

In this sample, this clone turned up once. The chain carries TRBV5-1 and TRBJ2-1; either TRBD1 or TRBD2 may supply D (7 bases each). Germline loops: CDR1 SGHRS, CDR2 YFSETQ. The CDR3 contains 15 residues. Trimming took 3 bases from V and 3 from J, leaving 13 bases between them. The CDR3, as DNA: TGCGCCAGCAGCTGGGAGGGGACAGTCTACAATGAGCAGTTCTTC. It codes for CASSWEGTVYNEQFF.

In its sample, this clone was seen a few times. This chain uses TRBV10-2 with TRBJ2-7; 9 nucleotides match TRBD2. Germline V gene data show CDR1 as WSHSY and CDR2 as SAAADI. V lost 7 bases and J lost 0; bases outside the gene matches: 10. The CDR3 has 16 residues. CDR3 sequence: CASKGGGEFSSYEQYF. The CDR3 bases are TGCGCCAGCAAGGGCGGGGGGGAATTCAGCTCCTACGAGCAGTACTTC.

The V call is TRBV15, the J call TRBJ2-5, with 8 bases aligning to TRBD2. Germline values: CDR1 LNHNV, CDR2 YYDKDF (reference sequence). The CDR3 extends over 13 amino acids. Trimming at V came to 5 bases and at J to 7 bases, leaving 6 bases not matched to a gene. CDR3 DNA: TGTGCCACCAGCGGGACACGGGGGGGGACCCAGTACTTC. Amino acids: CATSGTRGGTQYF.

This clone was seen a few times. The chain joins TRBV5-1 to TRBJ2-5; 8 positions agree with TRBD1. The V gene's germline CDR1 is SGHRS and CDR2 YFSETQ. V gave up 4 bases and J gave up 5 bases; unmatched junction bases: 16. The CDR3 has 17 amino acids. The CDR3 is CASSIGQGAALCETQYF. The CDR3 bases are TGCGCCAGCAGCATCGGGCAGGGGGCAGCCCTATGCGAGACCCAGTACTTC. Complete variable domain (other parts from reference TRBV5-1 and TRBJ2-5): KAGVTQTPRYLIKTRGQQVTLSCSPISGHRSVSWYQQTPGQGLQFLFEYFSETQRNKGNFPGRFSGRQFSNSRSEMNVSTLELGDSALYLCASSIGQGAALCETQYFGPGTRLLVL.

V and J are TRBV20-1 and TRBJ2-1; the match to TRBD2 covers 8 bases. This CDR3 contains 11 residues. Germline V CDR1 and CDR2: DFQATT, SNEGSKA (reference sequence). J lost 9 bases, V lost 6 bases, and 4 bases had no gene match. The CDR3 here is CSAGLVLEQFF. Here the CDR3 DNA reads TGCAGTGCGGGACTAGTACTTGAGCAGTTCTTC.

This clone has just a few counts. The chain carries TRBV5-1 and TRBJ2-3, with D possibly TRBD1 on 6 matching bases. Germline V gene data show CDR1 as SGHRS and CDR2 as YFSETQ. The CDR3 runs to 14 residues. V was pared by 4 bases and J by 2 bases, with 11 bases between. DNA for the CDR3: TGCGCCAGCAGCCCACAGGGCGCCACAGATACGCAGTATTTT. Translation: CASSPQGATDTQYF.

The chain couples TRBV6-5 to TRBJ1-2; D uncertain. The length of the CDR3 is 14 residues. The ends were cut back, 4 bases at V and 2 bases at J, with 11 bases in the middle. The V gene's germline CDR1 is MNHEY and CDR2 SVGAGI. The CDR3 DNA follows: TGTGCCAGCAGTTCTCCGGGATCCAACTATGGCTACACCTTC. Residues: CASSSPGSNYGYTF.

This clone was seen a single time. CDR3 DNA sequence: TGTGCCAGCTCACGGGGCCAGCTGGAAGCTTTCTTT. It is translated as CASSRGQLEAFF. The V and J genes are TRBV18 and TRBJ1-1; a weak D match, TRBD1 (5 bases). The CDR3 totals 12 residues. Trimming took off 4 bases at V and 8 bases at J, with 11 bases between the two ends. Germline V gene lookup returns CDR1 KGHSH and CDR2 LQKENI.

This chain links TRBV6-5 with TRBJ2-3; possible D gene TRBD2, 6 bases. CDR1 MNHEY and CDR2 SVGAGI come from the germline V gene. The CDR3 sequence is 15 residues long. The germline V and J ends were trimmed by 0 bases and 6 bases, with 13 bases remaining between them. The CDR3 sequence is CASSYSRRGGDTQYF. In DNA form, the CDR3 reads TGTGCCAGCAGTTACTCGAGGCGGGGTGGGGATACGCAGTATTTT.

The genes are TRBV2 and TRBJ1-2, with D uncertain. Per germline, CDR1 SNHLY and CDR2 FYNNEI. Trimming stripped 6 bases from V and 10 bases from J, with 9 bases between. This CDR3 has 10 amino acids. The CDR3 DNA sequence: TGTGCCAGCAGCCTCCTACACTACACCTTC. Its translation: CASSLLHYTF.

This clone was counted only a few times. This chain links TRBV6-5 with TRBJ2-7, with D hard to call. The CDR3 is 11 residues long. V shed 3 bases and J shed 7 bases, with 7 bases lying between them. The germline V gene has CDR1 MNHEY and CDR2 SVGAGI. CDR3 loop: CASSYSGEQYF. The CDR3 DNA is TGTGCCAGCAGTTATTCTGGTGAGCAGTACTTC.